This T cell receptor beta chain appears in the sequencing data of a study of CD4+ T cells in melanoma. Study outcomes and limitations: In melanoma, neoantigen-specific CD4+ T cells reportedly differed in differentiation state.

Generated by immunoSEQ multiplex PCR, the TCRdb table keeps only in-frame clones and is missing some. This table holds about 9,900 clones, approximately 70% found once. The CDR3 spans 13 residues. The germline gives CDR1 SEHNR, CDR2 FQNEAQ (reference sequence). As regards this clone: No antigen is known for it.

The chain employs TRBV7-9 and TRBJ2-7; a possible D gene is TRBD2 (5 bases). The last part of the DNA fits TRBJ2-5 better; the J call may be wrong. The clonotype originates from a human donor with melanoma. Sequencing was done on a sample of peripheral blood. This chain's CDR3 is CASSIPGQETQYF. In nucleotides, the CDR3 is TGTGCCAGCAGCATACCGGGGCAAGAGACCCAGTACTTC.